These T cell receptor beta chains were read from a single sample in a study of T cell responses to AZD1222 COVID-19 vaccine. Produced via immunoSEQ multiplex PCR; TCRdb's table is partial and in-frame only. The sample shows approximately 140,000 clones, more than 70% of them seen only once. Sequenced here: peripheral blood, sampled on day 0 of AZD1222 vaccination. The receptors come from an adult in good health. CDR3s include the opening cysteine and the closing phenylalanine or tryptophan. The order of the fields is V gene, clone size, D gene, J gene, CDR3 protein, CDR3 DNA. D genes are given only for firm matches. The size entry is marked missing in some rows and otherwise reads once, few, many or a size class.

v_call: TRBV9
clone_size: .
d_call: TRBD2
j_call: TRBJ2-3
cdr3_aa: CASSVGGDTDTQYF
cdr3_nt: TGTGCCAGCAGCGTGGGGGGGGACACAGATACGCAGTATTTT

v_call: TRBV6-6
clone_size: .
d_call: .
j_call: TRBJ2-1
cdr3_aa: CASGTGGVEQFF
cdr3_nt: TGTGCCAGCGGAACAGGGGGGGTTGAGCAGTTCTTC

v_call: TRBV2
clone_size: .
d_call: .
j_call: TRBJ1-1
cdr3_aa: CASSEPSIWNTEAFF
cdr3_nt: TGTGCCAGCAGTGAACCCAGTATTTGGAACACTGAAGCTTTCTTT

v_call: TRBV7-3
clone_size: .
d_call: .
j_call: TRBJ1-6
cdr3_aa: CASSPQQISPLHF
cdr3_nt: TGTGCCAGCAGCCCACAACAGATCTCACCCCTCCACTTT

v_call: TRBV7-2
clone_size: .
d_call: .
j_call: TRBJ2-1
cdr3_aa: CASRRGNEQFF
cdr3_nt: TGTGCCAGCCGCCGGGGCAATGAGCAGTTCTTC

v_call: TRBV27
clone_size: .
d_call: TRBD1
j_call: TRBJ2-5
cdr3_aa: CASRRSRGLETQYF
cdr3_nt: TGTGCCAGCAGACGGAGCAGGGGGCTCGAGACCCAGTACTTC

v_call: TRBV12-3/TRBV12-4
clone_size: once
d_call: .
j_call: TRBJ1-3
cdr3_aa: CASSFLGNTIYF
cdr3_nt: TGTGCCAGCAGTTTCCTCGGAAACACCATATATTTT

v_call: TRBV7-2
clone_size: .
d_call: TRBD1
j_call: TRBJ1-1
cdr3_aa: CASSLAAQGGTEAFF
cdr3_nt: TGTGCCAGCAGCTTAGCGGCTCAGGGGGGAACTGAAGCTTTCTTT

v_call: TRBV23-1
clone_size: .
d_call: .
j_call: TRBJ2-7
cdr3_aa: CASSQYPEDLEGRSYEQYF
cdr3_nt: TGCGCCAGCAGTCAATATCCGGAAGATTTGGAGGGCCGTTCCTACGAGCAGTACTTC

v_call: TRBV20-1
clone_size: .
d_call: .
j_call: TRBJ1-2
cdr3_aa: CSASPQGGGYTF
cdr3_nt: TGCAGTGCTAGTCCCCAGGGCGGGGGCTACACCTTC

v_call: TRBV29-1
clone_size: once
d_call: TRBD2
j_call: TRBJ2-3
cdr3_aa: CSVKAGGPDTQYF
cdr3_nt: TGCAGCGTCAAGGCGGGGGGGCCAGATACGCAGTATTTT

v_call: TRBV7-2
clone_size: .
d_call: .
j_call: TRBJ2-2
cdr3_aa: CASSLATGELFF
cdr3_nt: TGTGCCAGCAGCCTAGCCACCGGGGAGCTGTTTTTT

v_call: TRBV5-1
clone_size: .
d_call: .
j_call: TRBJ2-2
cdr3_aa: CASSFDRQSGELFF
cdr3_nt: TGCGCCAGCAGCTTCGACAGGCAGTCCGGGGAGCTGTTTTTT

v_call: TRBV5-1
clone_size: .
d_call: .
j_call: TRBJ1-1
cdr3_aa: CASSPGLLNTEAFF
cdr3_nt: TGCGCCAGCAGCCCGGGACTGTTGAACACTGAAGCTTTCTTT

v_call: TRBV4-3
clone_size: few
d_call: .
j_call: TRBJ1-2
cdr3_aa: CASSQDSYGYTF
cdr3_nt: TGCGCCAGCTCCCAGGATTCCTATGGCTACACCTTC

v_call: TRBV6-5
clone_size: .
d_call: .
j_call: TRBJ1-2
cdr3_aa: CAIESRLGPHGYTF
cdr3_nt: TGTGCCATCGAATCCCGCCTGGGACCCCATGGCTACACCTTC

v_call: TRBV18
clone_size: .
d_call: TRBD1
j_call: TRBJ2-5
cdr3_aa: CASSPGQGETQYF
cdr3_nt: TGTGCCAGCTCACCTGGACAGGGAGAGACCCAGTACTTC

v_call: TRBV2
clone_size: .
d_call: TRBD1
j_call: TRBJ2-3
cdr3_aa: CASSDSTGGKSPNGPDTQYF
cdr3_nt: TGTGCCAGCAGTGACTCGACAGGGGGCAAGTCCCCAAACGGCCCAGATACGCAGTATTTT

v_call: TRBV28
clone_size: .
d_call: .
j_call: TRBJ2-3
cdr3_aa: CASRRQSTDTQYF
cdr3_nt: TGTGCCAGCAGGCGACAGAGCACAGATACGCAGTATTTT

v_call: TRBV7-9
clone_size: .
d_call: .
j_call: TRBJ1-1
cdr3_aa: CASSLDSGNTEAFF
cdr3_nt: TGTGCCAGCAGCTTAGACTCCGGGAACACTGAAGCTTTCTTT

v_call: TRBV18
clone_size: .
d_call: TRBD1
j_call: TRBJ1-5
cdr3_aa: CASSLRSDRAYNQPQHF
cdr3_nt: TGTGCCAGCTCACTCCGCTCGGACAGGGCCTACAATCAGCCCCAGCATTTT

v_call: TRBV15
clone_size: once
d_call: .
j_call: TRBJ2-7
cdr3_aa: CATSPRMSSYEQYF
cdr3_nt: TGTGCCACCAGCCCGAGAATGAGCTCCTACGAGCAGTACTTC

v_call: TRBV7-9
clone_size: .
d_call: .
j_call: TRBJ2-2
cdr3_aa: CASSLAVGTNTGELFF
cdr3_nt: TGTGCCAGCAGCTTAGCGGTGGGGACGAACACCGGGGAGCTGTTTTTT

v_call: TRBV28
clone_size: .
d_call: .
j_call: TRBJ1-4
cdr3_aa: CASSVDRFPGEKLFF
cdr3_nt: TGTGCCAGCAGTGTAGACAGGTTTCCGGGCGAAAAACTGTTTTTT

v_call: TRBV19
clone_size: once
d_call: TRBD1
j_call: TRBJ1-2
cdr3_aa: CASSRQRGQDGYTF
cdr3_nt: TGTGCCAGTAGCCGGCAAAGGGGGCAAGATGGCTACACCTTC

v_call: TRBV9
clone_size: .
d_call: .
j_call: TRBJ2-3
cdr3_aa: CASSVQGGTDTQYF
cdr3_nt: TGTGCCAGCAGCGTTCAGGGAGGCACAGATACGCAGTATTTT

v_call: TRBV5-1
clone_size: .
d_call: .
j_call: TRBJ1-1
cdr3_aa: CASSLGRVGTEAFF
cdr3_nt: TGCGCCAGCAGCTTGGGCAGGGTGGGCACTGAAGCTTTCTTT

v_call: TRBV28
clone_size: .
d_call: .
j_call: TRBJ1-1
cdr3_aa: CASSLSGVNTEAFF
cdr3_nt: TGTGCCAGCAGTTTATCAGGGGTGAACACTGAAGCTTTCTTT

v_call: TRBV10-3
clone_size: few
d_call: TRBD2
j_call: TRBJ2-3
cdr3_aa: CAIRTSGRARDTQYF
cdr3_nt: TGTGCCATTCGGACTAGCGGGAGGGCCAGAGATACGCAGTATTTT

v_call: TRBV18
clone_size: .
d_call: .
j_call: TRBJ1-5
cdr3_aa: CASSPLGYSNQPQHF
cdr3_nt: TGTGCCAGCTCACCTTTGGGGTATAGCAATCAGCCCCAGCATTTT

v_call: TRBV7-8
clone_size: once
d_call: TRBD1
j_call: TRBJ1-2
cdr3_aa: CASRRQGQNYGYTF
cdr3_nt: TGTGCCAGCAGGCGACAGGGGCAGAACTATGGCTACACCTTC

v_call: TRBV6-2/TRBV6-3
clone_size: .
d_call: .
j_call: TRBJ1-1
cdr3_aa: CASSKLRYEAFF
cdr3_nt: TGTGCCAGCAGTAAACTAAGGTATGAAGCTTTCTTT

v_call: TRBV9
clone_size: .
d_call: TRBD2
j_call: TRBJ2-7
cdr3_aa: CASSPSSGIYEQYF
cdr3_nt: TGTGCCAGCAGCCCTTCGAGCGGGATCTACGAGCAGTACTTC

v_call: TRBV19
clone_size: .
d_call: TRBD1
j_call: TRBJ2-7
cdr3_aa: CASSIVPGQILF
cdr3_nt: TGTGCCAGTAGTATAGTTCCGGGACAGATCCTCTTC

v_call: TRBV12-5
clone_size: .
d_call: TRBD1
j_call: TRBJ2-2
cdr3_aa: CASGLVPLDRGTGELFF
cdr3_nt: TGTGCTAGTGGTTTGGTTCCCTTGGACAGGGGGACCGGGGAGCTGTTTTTT

v_call: TRBV5-1
clone_size: few
d_call: .
j_call: TRBJ1-4
cdr3_aa: CASSTMGHHGEKLFF
cdr3_nt: TGCGCCAGCAGCACCATGGGGCACCATGGGGAAAAACTGTTTTTT

v_call: TRBV27
clone_size: .
d_call: .
j_call: TRBJ2-3
cdr3_aa: CASRPHRTATDTQYF
cdr3_nt: TGTGCCAGCAGGCCTCACAGGACCGCCACAGATACGCAGTATTTT

v_call: TRBV28
clone_size: .
d_call: .
j_call: TRBJ1-5
cdr3_aa: CASSLGGLTSNQPQHF
cdr3_nt: TGTGCCAGCAGTTTAGGGGGTTTGACGAGCAATCAGCCCCAGCATTTT

v_call: TRBV27
clone_size: .
d_call: .
j_call: TRBJ2-7
cdr3_aa: CASSLSPTFIHEQYF
cdr3_nt: TGTGCCAGCAGTTTATCCCCGACATTTATCCACGAGCAGTACTTC

v_call: TRBV30
clone_size: .
d_call: .
j_call: TRBJ1-5
cdr3_aa: CAWSVKSAGRNSNQPQHF
cdr3_nt: TGTGCCTGGAGTGTGAAATCCGCGGGCCGCAATAGCAATCAGCCCCAGCATTTT

v_call: TRBV18
clone_size: .
d_call: TRBD2
j_call: TRBJ2-5
cdr3_aa: CASSASGRAGETQYF
cdr3_nt: TGTGCCAGCTCCGCAAGCGGGAGGGCTGGGGAGACCCAGTACTTC

v_call: TRBV6-5
clone_size: .
d_call: .
j_call: TRBJ1-6
cdr3_aa: CASSYGVSYNSPLHF
cdr3_nt: TGTGCCAGCAGTTACGGGGTATCCTATAATTCACCCCTCCACTTT

v_call: TRBV7-9
clone_size: once
d_call: .
j_call: TRBJ1-2
cdr3_aa: CASSLGRVNYGYTF
cdr3_nt: TGTGCCAGCAGCTTGGGCAGAGTTAACTATGGCTACACCTTC

v_call: TRBV28
clone_size: .
d_call: .
j_call: TRBJ1-3
cdr3_aa: CASSSPGLSSGNTIYF
cdr3_nt: TGTGCCAGCAGTTCCCCGGGCCTCTCCTCTGGAAACACCATATATTTT

v_call: TRBV5-1
clone_size: .
d_call: TRBD2
j_call: TRBJ2-5
cdr3_aa: CASKRAGGRETQYF
cdr3_nt: TGCGCCAGCAAAAGGGCGGGAGGCAGGGAGACCCAGTACTTC

v_call: TRBV10-3
clone_size: .
d_call: TRBD2
j_call: TRBJ2-1
cdr3_aa: CAISEGTSGSLLFF
cdr3_nt: TGTGCCATCAGTGAGGGGACTAGCGGGAGTTTGCTGTTCTTC

v_call: TRBV6-5
clone_size: .
d_call: TRBD1
j_call: TRBJ2-7
cdr3_aa: CASGQGPSYEQYF
cdr3_nt: TGTGCCAGTGGACAGGGGCCCAGCTACGAGCAGTACTTC